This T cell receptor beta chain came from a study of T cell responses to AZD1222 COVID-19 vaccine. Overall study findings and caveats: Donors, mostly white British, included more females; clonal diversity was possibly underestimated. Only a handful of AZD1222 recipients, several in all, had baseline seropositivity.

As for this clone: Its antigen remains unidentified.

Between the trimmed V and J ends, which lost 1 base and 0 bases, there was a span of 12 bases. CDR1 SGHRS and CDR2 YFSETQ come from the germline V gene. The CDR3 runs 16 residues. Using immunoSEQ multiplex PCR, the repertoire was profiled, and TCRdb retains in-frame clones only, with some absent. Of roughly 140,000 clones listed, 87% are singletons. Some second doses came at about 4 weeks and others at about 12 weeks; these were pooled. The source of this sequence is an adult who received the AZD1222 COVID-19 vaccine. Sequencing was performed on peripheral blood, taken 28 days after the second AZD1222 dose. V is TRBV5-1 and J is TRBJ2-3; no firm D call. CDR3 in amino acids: CASSLSPDTSTDTQYF. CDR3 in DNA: TGCGCCAGCAGCTTGTCACCGGATACTAGCACAGATACGCAGTATTTT.